This paragraph reports one T cell receptor (beta chain). The target antigen is unknown. The germline V gene has CDR1 ENHRY and CDR2 SYGVKD. The CDR3 loop spans 12 amino acids. Three nested ARM-PCR rounds with V-beta and C-beta primers built TCRB libraries. Each CDR3 protein is one row after TCRdb ran MiXCR on the multiplex PCR reads. The sample has about 32,000 distinct CDR3 sequences, approximately 60% seen once. The sample originates from a study of tumor-infiltrating lymphocytes in glioblastoma multiforme. Regarding the study as a whole: Functional subtype sorting of these T cells was not performed. RNA-based TCR sequencing may distort clone frequencies, since cells carry unequal TCR transcript numbers.

The clonotype originates from a male donor with glioblastoma. The chain joins TRBV10-3 to TRBJ1-2; D remains ambiguous. The sequencing sample was made of brain tumor tissue. The CDR3 reads CVSAAAGNGYTF. The CDR3 nucleotides are TGTGTCAGTGCCGCAGCTGGAAATGGCTACACCTTC.